What follows is one T cell receptor (beta chain) and its context. The assay was carried out at the deep level. The input for sorted-subset replicate PCRs was approximately 210 ng DNA, about 29,000 T cell genomes. TCRdb's table, derived via immunoSEQ multiplex PCR, lists solely in-frame clones and lacks some. Among fewer than 700,000 clones listed, roughly 95% were seen once. The sample belongs to a study of shared clonotypes between healthy human individuals. Terminally differentiated effector memory CD45RA+ cells were left out of the naive CD8 fraction, which was CD45RO-negative and positively selected for CCR7. The specimen was naive CD8+ T cells sorted from blood. This TCR derives from a woman aged 25 to 39 in good health.

CDR3 residues: CASWRGYEQYF. The CDR3 DNA reads as TGTGCCAGCTGGAGAGGTTACGAGCAGTACTTC. The chain recombines TRBV27 with TRBJ2-7; D is ambiguous. This CDR3 region has 11 residues. Trimming cost V 8 bases and J 4 bases, with 9 bases left between them. CDR1 MNHEY and CDR2 SMNVEV come from the germline V gene (reference sequence).